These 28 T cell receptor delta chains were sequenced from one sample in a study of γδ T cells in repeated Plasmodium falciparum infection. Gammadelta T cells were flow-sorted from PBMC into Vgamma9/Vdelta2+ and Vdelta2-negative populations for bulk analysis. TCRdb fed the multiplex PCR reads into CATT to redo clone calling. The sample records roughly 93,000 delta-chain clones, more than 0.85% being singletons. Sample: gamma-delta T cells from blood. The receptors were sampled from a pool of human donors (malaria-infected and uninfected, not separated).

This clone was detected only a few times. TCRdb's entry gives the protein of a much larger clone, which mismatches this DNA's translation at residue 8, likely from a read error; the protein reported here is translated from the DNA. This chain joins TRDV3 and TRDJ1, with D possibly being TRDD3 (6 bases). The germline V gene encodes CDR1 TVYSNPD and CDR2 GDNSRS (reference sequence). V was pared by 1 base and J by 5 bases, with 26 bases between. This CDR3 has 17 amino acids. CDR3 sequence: CAFIPRHRGSEEDKLIF. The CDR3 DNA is TGTGCCTTTATACCCCGACACCGGGGGAGCGAAGAGGATAAACTCATCTTT.

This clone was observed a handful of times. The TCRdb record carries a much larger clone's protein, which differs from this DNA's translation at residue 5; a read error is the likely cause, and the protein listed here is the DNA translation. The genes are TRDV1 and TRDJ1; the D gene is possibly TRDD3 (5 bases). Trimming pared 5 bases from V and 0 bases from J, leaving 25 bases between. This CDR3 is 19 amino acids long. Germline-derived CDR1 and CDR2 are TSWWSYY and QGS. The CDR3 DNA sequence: TGTGCTCTTGGGTACTGGAGCCGCGTACTGGAGGGGAACACCGATAAACTCATCTTT. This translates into CALGYWSRVLEGNTDKLIF.

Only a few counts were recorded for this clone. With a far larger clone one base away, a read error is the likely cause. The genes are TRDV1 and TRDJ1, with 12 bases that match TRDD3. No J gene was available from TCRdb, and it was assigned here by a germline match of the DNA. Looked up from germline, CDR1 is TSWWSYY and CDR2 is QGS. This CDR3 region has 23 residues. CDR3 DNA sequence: TGTGCTCTTGGGGAAGGTTCCTACCGAGGTAGGGGTACTGGGGGATACCTGCCCGACAAACTCATCTTT. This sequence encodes CALGEGSYRGRGTGGYLPDKLIF.

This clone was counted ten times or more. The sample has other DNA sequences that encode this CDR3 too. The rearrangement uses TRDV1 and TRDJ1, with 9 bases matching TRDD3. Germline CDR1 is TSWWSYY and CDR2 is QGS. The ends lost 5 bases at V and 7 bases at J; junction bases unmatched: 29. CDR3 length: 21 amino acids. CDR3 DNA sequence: TGTGCTCTTGGGAATGGCTTCCCTATCCTTCTGGGGGATCTGGGGGCCGGTAAACTCATCTTT. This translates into CALGNGFPILLGDLGAGKLIF.

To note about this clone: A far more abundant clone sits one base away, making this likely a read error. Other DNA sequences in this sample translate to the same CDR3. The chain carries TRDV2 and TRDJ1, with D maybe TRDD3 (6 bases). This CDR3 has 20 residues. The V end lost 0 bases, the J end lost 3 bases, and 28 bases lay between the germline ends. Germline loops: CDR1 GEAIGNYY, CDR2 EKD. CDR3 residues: CACDTVTGGYQNPFADKLIF. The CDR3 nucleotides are TGTGCCTGTGACACCGTTACTGGAGGATACCAGAACCCTTTCGCCGATAAACTCATCTTT.

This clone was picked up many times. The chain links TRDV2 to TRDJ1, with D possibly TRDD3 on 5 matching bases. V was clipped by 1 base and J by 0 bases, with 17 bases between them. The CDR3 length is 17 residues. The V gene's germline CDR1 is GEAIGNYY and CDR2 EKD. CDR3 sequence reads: CACDTVLGGPYTDKLIF. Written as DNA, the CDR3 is TGTGCCTGTGACACAGTTTTAGGGGGGCCGTACACCGATAAACTCATCTTT.

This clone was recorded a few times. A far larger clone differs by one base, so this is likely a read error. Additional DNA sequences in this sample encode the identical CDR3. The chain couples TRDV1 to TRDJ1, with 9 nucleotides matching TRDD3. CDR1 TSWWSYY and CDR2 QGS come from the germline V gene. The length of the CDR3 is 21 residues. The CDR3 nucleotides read TGCGCTCTTGGGGAACTAAAAGGCCTCTGGGGGATCCCCCTGTACACCGATAAACTCATCTTT. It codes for CALGELKGLWGIPLYTDKLIF.

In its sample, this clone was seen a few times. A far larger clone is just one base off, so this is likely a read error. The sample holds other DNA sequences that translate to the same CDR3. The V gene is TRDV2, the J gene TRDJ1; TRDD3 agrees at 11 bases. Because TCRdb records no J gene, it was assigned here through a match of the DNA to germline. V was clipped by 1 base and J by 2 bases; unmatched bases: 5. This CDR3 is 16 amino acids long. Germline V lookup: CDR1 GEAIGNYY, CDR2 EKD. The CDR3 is CACDTMGDTDTDKLIF. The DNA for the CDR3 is TGTGCCTGTGACACGATGGGGGATACGGATACCGATAAACTCATCTTT.

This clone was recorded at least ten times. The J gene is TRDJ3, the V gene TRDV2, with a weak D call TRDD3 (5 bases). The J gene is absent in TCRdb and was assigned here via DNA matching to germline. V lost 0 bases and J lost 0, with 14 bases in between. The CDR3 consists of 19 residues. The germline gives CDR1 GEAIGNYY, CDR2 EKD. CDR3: CACDTAGTISSWDTRQMFF. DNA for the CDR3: TGTGCCTGTGACACCGCGGGGACAATCAGCTCCTGGGACACCCGACAGATGTTTTTC.

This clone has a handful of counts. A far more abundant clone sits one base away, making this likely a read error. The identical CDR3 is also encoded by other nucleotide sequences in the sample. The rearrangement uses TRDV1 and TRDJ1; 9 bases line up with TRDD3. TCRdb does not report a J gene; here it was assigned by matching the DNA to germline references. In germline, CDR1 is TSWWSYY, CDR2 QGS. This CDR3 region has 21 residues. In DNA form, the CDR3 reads TGTGCCCTTGGGGAACCGGAACCCCGCGTACTGGGGGAATTTTACACCGATAAACTCATCTTT. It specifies CALGEPEPRVLGEFYTDKLIF.

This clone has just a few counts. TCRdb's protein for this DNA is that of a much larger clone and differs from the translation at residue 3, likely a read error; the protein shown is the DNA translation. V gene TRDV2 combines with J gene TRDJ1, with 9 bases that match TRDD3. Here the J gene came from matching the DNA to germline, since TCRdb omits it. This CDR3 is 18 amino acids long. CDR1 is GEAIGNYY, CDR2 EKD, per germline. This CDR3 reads CAYDPRIDWGTNTDKLIF. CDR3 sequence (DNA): TGTGCCTATGACCCCCGAATCGACTGGGGGACTAACACCGATAAACTCATCTTT.

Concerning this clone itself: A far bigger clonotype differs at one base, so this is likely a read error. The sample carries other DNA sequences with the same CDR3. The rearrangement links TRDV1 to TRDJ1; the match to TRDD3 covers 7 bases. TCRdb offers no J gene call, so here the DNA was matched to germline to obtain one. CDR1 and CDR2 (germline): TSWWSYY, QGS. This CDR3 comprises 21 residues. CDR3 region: CALGEISRYWGTERDTDKLIF. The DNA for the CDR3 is TGTGCTCTTGGGGAAATTTCCCGCTACTGGGGAACAGAGAGGGACACTGATAAACTCATCTTT.

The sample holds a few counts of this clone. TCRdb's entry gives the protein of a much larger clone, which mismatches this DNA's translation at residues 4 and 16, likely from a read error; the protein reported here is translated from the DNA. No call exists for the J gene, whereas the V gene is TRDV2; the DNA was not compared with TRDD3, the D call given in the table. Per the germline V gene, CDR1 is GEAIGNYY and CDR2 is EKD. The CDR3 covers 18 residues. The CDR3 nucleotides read TGTGCCTGTGGCACCGTACGGGATTCTTCCGTTTACACCGATAAACCCATCTTT. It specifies CACGTVRDSSVYTDKPIF.

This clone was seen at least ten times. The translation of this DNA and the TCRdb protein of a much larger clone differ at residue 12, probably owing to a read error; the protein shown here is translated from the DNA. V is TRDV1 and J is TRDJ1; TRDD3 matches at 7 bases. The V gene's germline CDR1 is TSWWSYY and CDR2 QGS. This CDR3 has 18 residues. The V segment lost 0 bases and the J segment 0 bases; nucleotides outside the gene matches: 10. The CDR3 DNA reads TGTGCTCTTGGGGAACTAGATGGGATACTTCCGCACACCGATAAACTCATCTTT. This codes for CALGELDGILPHTDKLIF.

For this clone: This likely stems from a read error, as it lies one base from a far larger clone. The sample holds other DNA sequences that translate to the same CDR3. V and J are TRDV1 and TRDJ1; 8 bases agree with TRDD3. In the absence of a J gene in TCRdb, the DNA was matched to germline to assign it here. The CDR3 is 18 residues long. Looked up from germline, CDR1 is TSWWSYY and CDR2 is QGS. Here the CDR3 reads CALGELLLGVRYTDKLIF. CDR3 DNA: TGTGCCCTTGGGGAACTCTTACTGGGGGTCAGGTACACCGATAAACTCATCTTT.

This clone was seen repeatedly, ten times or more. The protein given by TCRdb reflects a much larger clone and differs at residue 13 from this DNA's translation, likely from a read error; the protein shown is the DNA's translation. As DNA, the CDR3 is TGTGCTCTTGGGGTCCATTTCGGACATAGCTCATACGACACCGATAAACTCATCTTT. Translated, it gives CALGVHFGHSSYDTDKLIF. The rearrangement joins TRDV1 to TRDJ1, with TRDD3 as a possible D gene (5 bases). The V gene's germline CDR1 is TSWWSYY and CDR2 QGS. Trimming took off 4 bases at V and 0 bases at J, with 24 bases between the two ends. This CDR3 has 19 amino acids.

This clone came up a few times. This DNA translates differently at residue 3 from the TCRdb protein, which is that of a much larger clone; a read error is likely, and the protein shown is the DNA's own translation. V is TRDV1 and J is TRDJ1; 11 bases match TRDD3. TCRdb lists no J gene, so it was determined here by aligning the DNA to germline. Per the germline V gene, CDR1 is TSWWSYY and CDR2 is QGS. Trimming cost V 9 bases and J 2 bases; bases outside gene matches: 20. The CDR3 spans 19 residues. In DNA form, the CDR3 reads TGTGCTCTCCCGCTGTACTGGGGGATAGGGCGAGGTTCTACCGATAAACTCATCTTT. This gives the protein CALPLYWGIGRGSTDKLIF.

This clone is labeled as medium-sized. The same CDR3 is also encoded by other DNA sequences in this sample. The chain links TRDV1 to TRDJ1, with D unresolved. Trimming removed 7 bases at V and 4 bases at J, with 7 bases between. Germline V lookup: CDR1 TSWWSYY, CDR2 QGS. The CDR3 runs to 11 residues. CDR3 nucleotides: TGTGCTCTTGACATTTTCGATAAACTCATCTTT. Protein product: CALDIFDKLIF.

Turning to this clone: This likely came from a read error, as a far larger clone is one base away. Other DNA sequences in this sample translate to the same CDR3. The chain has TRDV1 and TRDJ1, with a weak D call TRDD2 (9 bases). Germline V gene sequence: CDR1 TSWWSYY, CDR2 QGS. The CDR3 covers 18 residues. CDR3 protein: CALGKPSYVGIRPDKLIF. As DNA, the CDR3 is TGTGCTCTTGGGAAGCCTTCCTACGTAGGGATACGTCCCGATAAGCTCATCTTT.

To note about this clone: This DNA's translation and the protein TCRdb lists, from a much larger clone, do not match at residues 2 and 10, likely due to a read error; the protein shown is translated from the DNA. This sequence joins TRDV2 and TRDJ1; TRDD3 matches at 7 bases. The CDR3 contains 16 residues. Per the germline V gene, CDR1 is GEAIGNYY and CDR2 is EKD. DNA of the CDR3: TGTTCCTGTGACACCGTTTCGCTGGGGGGTAAAGATAAACTCATCTTT. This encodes CSCDTVSLGGKDKLIF.

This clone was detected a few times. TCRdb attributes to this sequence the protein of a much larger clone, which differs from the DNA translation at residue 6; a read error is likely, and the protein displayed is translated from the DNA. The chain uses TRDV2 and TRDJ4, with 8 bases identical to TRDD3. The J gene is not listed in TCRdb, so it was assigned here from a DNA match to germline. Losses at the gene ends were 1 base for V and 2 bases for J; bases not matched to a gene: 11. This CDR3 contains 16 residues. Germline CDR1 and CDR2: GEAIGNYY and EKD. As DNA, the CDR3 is TGTGCCTGTGACACAGAGGCTGTCGGGGATACTAGACCCCTGATCTTT. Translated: CACDTEAVGDTRPLIF.

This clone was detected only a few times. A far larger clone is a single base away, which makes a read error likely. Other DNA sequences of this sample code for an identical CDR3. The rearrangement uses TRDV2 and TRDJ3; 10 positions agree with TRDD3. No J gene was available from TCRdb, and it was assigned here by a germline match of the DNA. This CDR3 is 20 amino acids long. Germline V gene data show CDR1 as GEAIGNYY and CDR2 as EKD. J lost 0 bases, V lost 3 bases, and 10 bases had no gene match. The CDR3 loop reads CACDATGGSARSWDTRQMFF. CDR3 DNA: TGTGCCTGTGACGCGACTGGGGGATCGGCTCGCTCCTGGGACACCCGACAGATGTTTTTC.

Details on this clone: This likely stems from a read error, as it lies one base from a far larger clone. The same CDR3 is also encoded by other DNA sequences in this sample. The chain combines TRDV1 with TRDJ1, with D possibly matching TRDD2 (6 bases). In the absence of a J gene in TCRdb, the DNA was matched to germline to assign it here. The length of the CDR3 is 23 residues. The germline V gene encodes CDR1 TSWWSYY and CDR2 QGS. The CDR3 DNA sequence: TGTGCTCTTGGGGAACTGGGGGGCGCCTTCCGGGCGTCTGAGCGGGCGTACACTGATAAACTCATCTTT. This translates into CALGELGGAFRASERAYTDKLIF.

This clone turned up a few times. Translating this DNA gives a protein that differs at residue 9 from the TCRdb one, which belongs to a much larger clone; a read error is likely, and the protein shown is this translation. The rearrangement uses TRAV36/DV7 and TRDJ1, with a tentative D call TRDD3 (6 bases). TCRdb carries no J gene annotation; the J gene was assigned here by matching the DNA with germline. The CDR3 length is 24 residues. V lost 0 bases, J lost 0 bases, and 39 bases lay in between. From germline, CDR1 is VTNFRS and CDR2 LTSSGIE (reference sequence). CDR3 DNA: TGTGCTGTGGAGGTTCAGAATCCTGCCCCGGCCTTGATGGGGGTCTATATGTACACCGATAAACTCATCTTT. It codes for CAVEVQNPAPALMGVYMYTDKLIF.

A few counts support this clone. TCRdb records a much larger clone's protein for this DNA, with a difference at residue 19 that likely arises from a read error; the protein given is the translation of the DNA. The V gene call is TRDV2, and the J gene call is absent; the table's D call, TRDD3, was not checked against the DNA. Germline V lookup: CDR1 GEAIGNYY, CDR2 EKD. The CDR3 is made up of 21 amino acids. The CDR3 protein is CACHPFLRYWGIRRYTDKPIF. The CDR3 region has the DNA TGTGCCTGCCATCCTTTCCTACGCTACTGGGGGATACGGAGGTACACCGATAAACCCATCTTT.

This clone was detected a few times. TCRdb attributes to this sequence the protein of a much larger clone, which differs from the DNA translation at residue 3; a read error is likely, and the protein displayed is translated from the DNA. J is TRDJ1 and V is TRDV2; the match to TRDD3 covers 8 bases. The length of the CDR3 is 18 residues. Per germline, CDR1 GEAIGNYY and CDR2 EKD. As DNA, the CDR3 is TGTGCCTATGACACCGGACTGGTGGGGGATTTGGACCCCGATAAACTCATCTTT. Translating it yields CAYDTGLVGDLDPDKLIF.

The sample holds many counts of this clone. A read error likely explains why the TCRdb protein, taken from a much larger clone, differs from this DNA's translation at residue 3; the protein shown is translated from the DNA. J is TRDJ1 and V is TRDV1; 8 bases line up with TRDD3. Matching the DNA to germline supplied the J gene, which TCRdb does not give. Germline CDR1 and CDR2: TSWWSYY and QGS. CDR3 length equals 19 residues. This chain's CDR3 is CAPGGRLKKSLRYTDKLIF. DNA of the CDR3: TGTGCTCCTGGGGGAAGACTTAAAAAGTCCCTCCGGTACACCGATAAACTCATCTTT.

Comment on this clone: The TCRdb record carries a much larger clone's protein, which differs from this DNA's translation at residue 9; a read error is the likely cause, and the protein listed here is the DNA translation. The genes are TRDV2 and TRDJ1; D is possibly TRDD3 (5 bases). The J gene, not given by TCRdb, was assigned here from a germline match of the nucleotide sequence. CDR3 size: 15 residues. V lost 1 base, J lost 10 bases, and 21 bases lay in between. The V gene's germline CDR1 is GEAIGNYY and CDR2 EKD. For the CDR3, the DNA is TGTGCCTGTGACACGTTGGAATTAGACTGGAAGGGACTCATCTTT. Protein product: CACDTLELDWKGLIF.